The 25 T cell receptor beta chains listed next were all sequenced from one sample in a study of T cell changes during pregnancy in multiple sclerosis. This table comes from immunoSEQ multiplex PCR, and its TCRdb copy is limited to in-frame clones, with some not included. The repertoire holds approximately 100,000 clones, approximately 90% seen once, with approximately 3.5% in the top ten. The sample here was peripheral blood, taken after pregnancy. Receptors originate from a female donor with multiple sclerosis, enrolled in a pregnancy study.

As concerns this clone: One end of the junction varies from germline; a read error may be responsible. V and J are TRBV7-7 and TRBJ1-4, with D perhaps TRBD1 (5 bases). The CDR3 runs to 15 residues. Germline loops: CDR1 SSHAT, CDR2 FNYEAQ (reference sequence). The CDR3, as DNA: TGTGCTAGCAGCCAAGGGGATAACAGGTTTGAAAAACTGTTTTTT. Its protein product is CASSQGDNRFEKLFF.

CDR3 protein: CASSLTDRVDTQYF. As DNA, the CDR3 is TGTGCCAGCAGCTTGACCGACAGGGTAGATACGCAGTATTTT. The V gene is TRBV5-6, the J gene TRBJ2-3; 7 bases agree with TRBD1. Losses at the gene ends were 1 base for V and 5 bases for J; bases not matched to a gene: 4. There are 14 residues in the CDR3. The V gene's germline CDR1 is SGHDT and CDR2 YYEEEE.

V and J are TRBV18 and TRBJ2-7; 9 bases align to TRBD1. CDR1 is KGHSH and CDR2 is LQKENI in the germline V gene. CDR3 length equals 16 residues. V was clipped by 2 bases and J by 9 bases; unmatched bases: 14. In nucleotides, the CDR3 is TGTGCCAGCTCACCAAGGGAGGGACAGGGTTCCCGTGGGCAGTACTTC. This codes for CASSPREGQGSRGQYF.

This clone came up once. The V gene is TRBV10-3, the J gene TRBJ1-2; D is undetermined. Germline V gene sequence: CDR1 ENHRY, CDR2 SYGVKD. V was pared by 4 bases and J by 8 bases, with 14 bases between. The CDR3 covers 13 residues. This CDR3 is CAISGLSAVGYTF. The CDR3 DNA is TGTGCCATCAGTGGACTCTCCGCTGTAGGCTACACCTTC.

The chain has TRBV11-2 and TRBJ1-4, with 8 bases lining up with TRBD1. Trimming took 5 bases from V and 0 from J; bases not matched to a gene: 2. Germline values: CDR1 SGHAT, CDR2 FQNNGV. CDR3 length equals 15 residues. CDR3 coding DNA: TGTGCCAGCAGCCTGACAGGGGCAACTAATGAAAAACTGTTTTTT. Protein sequence: CASSLTGATNEKLFF.

The rearrangement uses TRBV6-4 and TRBJ1-4; 7 bases line up with TRBD1. Germline V lookup: CDR1 MRHNA, CDR2 SNTAGT. The V segment lost 6 bases and the J segment 5 bases; nucleotides outside the gene matches: 6. The CDR3 has 14 residues. CDR3 sequence reads: CASSQTGPNEKLFF. The CDR3 nucleotides are TGTGCCAGCAGCCAGACAGGGCCGAATGAAAAACTGTTTTTT.

The chain links TRBV9 to TRBJ1-1, with D maybe TRBD1 (5 bases). V dropped 3 bases and J dropped 5 bases, with 11 bases sitting between them. This CDR3 spans 13 amino acids. Germline lookup yields CDR1 SGDLS and CDR2 YYNGEE. The CDR3 here is CASSGVRGTEAFF. CDR3 nucleotide sequence: TGTGCCAGCAGCGGCGTGCGGGGGACTGAAGCTTTCTTT.

This rearrangement joins TRBV18 to TRBJ2-7; tentative D call: TRBD2 (6 bases). CDR1 is KGHSH, CDR2 LQKENI, per germline. The CDR3 has 16 amino acids. V was trimmed by 6 bases and J by 1 base, leaving 19 bases between them. The CDR3 loop is CASSPKISGVSYEQYF. CDR3 coding DNA: TGTGCCAGCTCCCCAAAGATATCGGGGGTATCCTACGAGCAGTACTTC.

V is TRBV25-1 and J is TRBJ2-3, with 8 bases that match TRBD1. The V gene's germline CDR1 is MGHDK and CDR2 SYGVNS. This CDR3 has 15 residues. V trimming: 4 bases; J trimming: 3 bases; junction bases outside the gene matches: 6. The CDR3 DNA sequence: TGTGCCAGCAGTGTGACAGGGGCAGGGACAGATACGCAGTATTTT. Its translation is CASSVTGAGTDTQYF.

The genes are TRBV6-1 and TRBJ1-1; 7 positions agree with TRBD1. The CDR3 totals 13 residues. Per germline, CDR1 MNHNS and CDR2 SASEGT. V lost 7 bases, J lost 0 bases, and 2 bases stayed unmatched. CDR3 nucleotides: TGTGCCAGCAAGACAGGGATGAACACTGAAGCTTTCTTT. It is translated as CASKTGMNTEAFF.

CDR3: CASSYQGQETQYF. CDR3 nucleotides: TGTGCCAGCAGTTACCAGGGGCAAGAGACCCAGTACTTC. The V call is TRBV5-4, the J call TRBJ2-5, with D tentatively TRBD1 (6 bases). The CDR3 length is 13 residues. With 5 bases removed from V and 2 bases from J, the gap between germline ends came to 10 bases. In germline, CDR1 is SGHNT, CDR2 YYREEE (reference sequence).

The chain has TRBV2 and TRBJ2-1, with TRBD1 as a possible D gene (5 bases). This CDR3 has 17 amino acids. V lost 8 bases and J 9 bases, leaving 29 bases between the germline ends. Germline V lookup: CDR1 SNHLY, CDR2 FYNNEI. CDR3 coding DNA: TGTGCCAGCCTAGGGGCCGACAGAGGAATGACCAGGCTTGAGCAGTTCTTC. Translating gives CASLGADRGMTRLEQFF.

The rearrangement links TRBV6-5 to TRBJ1-3; D gene unclear. The germline V gene has CDR1 MNHEY and CDR2 SVGAGI. This CDR3 has 15 amino acids. Between the trimmed V and J ends, which lost 6 bases and 2 bases, there was a span of 14 bases. The CDR3 here is CASSRTEWTGNTIYF. CDR3 sequence (DNA): TGTGCCAGCAGCCGAACAGAATGGACTGGAAACACCATATATTTT.

This rearrangement joins TRBV5-8 to TRBJ1-4, with a weak D call TRBD1 (6 bases). V was cut by 0 bases and J by 0 bases, with 9 bases left in between. The germline gives CDR1 SGHTS, CDR2 YDEGEE. The CDR3 sequence is 16 residues long. The CDR3 nucleotides are TGTGCCAGCAGCTTGGGGACAGCCGCAACTAATGAAAAACTGTTTTTT. Translated, it gives CASSLGTAATNEKLFF.

J is TRBJ2-7 and V is TRBV7-2; 8 bases align to TRBD1. Germline V gene data show CDR1 as SGHTA and CDR2 as FQGNSA. The CDR3 sequence is 16 residues long. V trimming: 5 bases; J trimming: 3 bases; junction bases outside the gene matches: 12. The CDR3 nucleotides are TGTGCCAGCAGCCCAGGAGTTGGACAGGGCGTCTACGAGCAGTACTTC. Protein sequence: CASSPGVGQGVYEQYF.

The chain carries TRBV18 and TRBJ2-7; D unclear. The CDR3 length is 12 residues. CDR1 and CDR2 (germline): KGHSH, LQKENI. Trimming removed 0 bases from V and 6 bases from J, with 6 bases in between. CDR3 residues: CASSPPGGEQYF. The CDR3 nucleotides are TGTGCCAGCTCACCACCCGGTGGCGAGCAGTACTTC.

The V and J genes are TRBV4-2 and TRBJ1-2; weak D call: TRBD1 (5 bases). This CDR3 contains 14 residues. CDR1 is LGHNA and CDR2 is YNFKEQ in the germline V gene. V was trimmed by 0 bases and J by 8 bases, leaving 13 bases between them. The CDR3 coding sequence is TGTGCCAGCAGCCAAGATATGGGGGGAGGCGGCTACACCTTC. Amino acid sequence: CASSQDMGGGGYTF.

The chain uses TRBV6-1 and TRBJ2-7; 9 nucleotides align to TRBD1. There are 15 residues in the CDR3. Per germline, CDR1 MNHNS and CDR2 SASEGT. The V segment lost 4 bases and the J segment 5 bases; nucleotides outside the gene matches: 9. CDR3 residues: CASSVPDRGIDEQYF. The DNA for the CDR3 is TGTGCCAGCAGTGTACCCGACAGGGGGATTGACGAGCAGTACTTC.

This chain joins TRBV13 and TRBJ2-3, with D possibly matching TRBD1 (6 bases). The ends were cut back, 1 base at V and 2 bases at J, with 13 bases in the middle. Per germline, CDR1 PRHDT and CDR2 FYEKMQ (reference sequence). The CDR3 totals 16 residues. Written as DNA, the CDR3 is TGTGCCAGCAGCTTAGAGGCAGGGGCCCCCACAGATACGCAGTATTTT. It specifies CASSLEAGAPTDTQYF.

CDR3 protein: CASSSTGSETQYF. The CDR3 DNA follows: TGCGCCAGCAGCTCTACAGGGTCGGAGACCCAGTACTTC. The chain employs TRBV5-1 and TRBJ2-5; D perhaps matches TRBD1 (6 bases). The V gene's germline CDR1 is SGHRS and CDR2 YFSETQ. This CDR3 region has 13 residues. Trimming took 3 bases from V and 5 from J, leaving 11 bases between them.

V and J are TRBV9 and TRBJ2-2, with 10 bases lining up with TRBD1. The ends lost 3 bases at V and 4 bases at J; junction bases unmatched: 6. This CDR3 is 16 amino acids long. Germline CDR1 SGDLS, CDR2 YYNGEE. DNA of the CDR3: TGTGCCAGCAGCGCCCCGGGACAGGGGACCACCGGGGAGCTGTTTTTT. Translation: CASSAPGQGTTGELFF.

The V and J genes are TRBV9 and TRBJ2-3; possible D gene TRBD1, 5 bases. Germline assignment: CDR1 SGDLS and CDR2 YYNGEE. V was shortened by 4 bases and J by 0 bases, with 15 bases between the two germline ends. This CDR3 comprises 16 residues. For the CDR3, the DNA is TGTGCCAGCAGCCTGAGTAGCAGGGAAAGCACAGATACGCAGTATTTT. Encoded protein: CASSLSSRESTDTQYF. Complete variable domain (other parts from reference TRBV9 and TRBJ2-3): DSGVTQTPKHLITATGQRVTLRCSPRSGDLSVYWYQQSLDQGLQFLIQYYNGEERAKGNILERFSAQQFPDLHSELNLSSLELGDSALYFCASSLSSRESTDTQYFGPGTRLTVL.

This chain connects TRBV5-1 to TRBJ2-1; 9 bases line up with TRBD2. V shed 4 bases, J shed 8 bases, and the junction held 7 bases outside the gene matches. The CDR3 is 14 amino acids. CDR1 is SGHRS and CDR2 is YFSETQ in the germline V gene. CDR3 residues: CASSRGLASHEQFF. The DNA of the CDR3 is TGCGCCAGCAGCCGGGGACTAGCCTCCCATGAGCAGTTCTTC.

The chain uses TRBV10-3 and TRBJ1-2; 11 bases agree with TRBD1. The germline gives CDR1 ENHRY, CDR2 SYGVKD. Germline trimming cut 6 bases from V and 3 bases from J; bases unmatched to any gene: 3. The CDR3 is made up of 14 amino acids. The DNA for the CDR3 is TGTGCCATCAGAGGACAGGGGGCTGACTATGGCTACACCTTC. Translating gives CAIRGQGADYGYTF.

The CDR3 sequence: CASSVNYGYTF. CDR3 coding DNA: TGTGCCAGCAGTGTAAACTATGGCTACACCTTC. J is TRBJ1-2 and V is TRBV2, with unresolved D. Germline assignment: CDR1 SNHLY and CDR2 FYNNEI. V was shortened by 4 bases and J by 2 bases, with 2 bases between the two germline ends. The length of the CDR3 is 11 residues. Filled out from reference TRBV2 and TRBJ1-2, the complete variable domain reads EPEVTQTPSHQVTQMGQEVILRCVPISNHLYFYWYRQILGQKVEFLVSFYNNEISEKSEIFDDQFSVERPDGSNFTLKIRSTKLEDSAMYFCASSVNYGYTFGSGTRLTVV.